The rows below give T cell receptor beta chains drawn from one sample of a study of technical replicates of blood from several donors. The repertoire was sequenced with immunoSEQ multiplex PCR; TCRdb's copy has only in-frame clones and lacks some. The sample records roughly 80,000 clones, 89% being singletons. The material sequenced was T cells isolated from PBMCs. The receptors derive from a human donor in good health. The CDR3 runs from the conserved cysteine through the conserved F or W. A D gene is named only where the DNA matches it firmly. Size values are once, few and many counts, or a class for expanded clones, and some rows have none.

CDR3 DNA	CDR3 protein	clone size	D gene	J gene	V gene
TGCGCCAGCCGCGGACAGATGGGAGCAACTAATGAAAAACTGTTTTTT	CASRGQMGATNEKLFF	once	-	TRBJ1-4	TRBV5-1
TGTGCCATCAGTGGGACAGGGGACTATGGCTACACCTTC	CAISGTGDYGYTF	-	TRBD1	TRBJ1-2	TRBV10-3
TGTGCCAGCAGCCTGACAGGGGCTCCCCACGAGCAGTACTTC	CASSLTGAPHEQYF	-	TRBD1	TRBJ2-7	TRBV4-2
TGCGCCAGCAGCCAAGTACAAGGGACTAGCCCGGGGGAGCAGTACTTC	CASSQVQGTSPGEQYF	-	TRBD2	TRBJ2-7	TRBV4-3
TGTGCCAGCAGCTTATCGCTAGGAGTCTCCTACGAGCAGTACTTC	CASSLSLGVSYEQYF	-	-	TRBJ2-7	TRBV7-8
TGTGCCTGGAGTGGAAGACAGGGGACCTACGAGCAGTACTTC	CAWSGRQGTYEQYF	-	TRBD1	TRBJ2-7	TRBV30
TGTGCCAGCAGCTTGGAACGGGGAGACGAGCAGTACTTC	CASSLERGDEQYF	-	-	TRBJ2-7	TRBV5-4
TGTGCCAGCAGTGTCAAGCCAGGGGCTAACACTGAAGCTTTCTTT	CASSVKPGANTEAFF	-	-	TRBJ1-1	TRBV9
TGTGCCAGCAGTTATCCCGCTGAAGCTTTCTTT	CASSYPAEAFF	-	-	TRBJ1-1	TRBV6-9
TGTGCCAGTAGTAGAACGACTAGCACAGATACGCAGTATTTT	CASSRTTSTDTQYF	-	-	TRBJ2-3	TRBV19
TGCGCCAGCAGTGAGTCACAGCAAGAGACCCAGTACTTC	CASSESQQETQYF	-	-	TRBJ2-5	TRBV10-1
TGTGCCAGCAGCCCCCGGTTAGCGGGAGGGTACGAGCAGTACTTC	CASSPRLAGGYEQYF	-	TRBD2	TRBJ2-7	TRBV13
TGTGCCAGTAGTATGGGGGGGCTCCAGCCCCAGCATTTT	CASSMGGLQPQHF	once	-	TRBJ1-5	TRBV19
TGTGCTAGTGGTTTGACTAGCGTTTCTAGCACAGATACGCAGTATTTT	CASGLTSVSSTDTQYF	-	TRBD2	TRBJ2-3	TRBV12-5
TGTGCCAGCAGCGTAGGGGGGGGCAAAAACATTCAGTACTTC	CASSVGGGKNIQYF	-	TRBD2	TRBJ2-4	TRBV9
TGTGCCAGCAGTAAAGGGTGGACATTCAATCAGCCCCAGCATTTT	CASSKGWTFNQPQHF	-	-	TRBJ1-5	TRBV27
TGTGCCAGCAGCCGGGACTTGAGCAGAGACGAGCAGTACTTC	CASSRDLSRDEQYF	once	-	TRBJ2-7	TRBV25-1
TGTGCCAGTAGTATTAACAGGCTAAGCACAGATACGCAGTATTTT	CASSINRLSTDTQYF	-	-	TRBJ2-3	TRBV19
TGTGCCAGTAGTACACAGGGGGGCGGCACTGAAGCTTTCTTT	CASSTQGGGTEAFF	-	TRBD1	TRBJ1-1	TRBV19
TGTGCCAGCAGTTCCTACAGCTGGATGAACACTGAAGCTTTCTTT	CASSSYSWMNTEAFF	-	-	TRBJ1-1	TRBV28
TGTGCCACCAGCTTGGACAGGGGGCTTGGCTACACCTTC	CATSLDRGLGYTF	-	TRBD1	TRBJ1-2	TRBV15
TGCGGGGGGAATGCTGGAAACACCATATATTTT	CGGNAGNTIYF	-	-	TRBJ1-3	TRBV29-1
TGTGCCAGCAGCTTAGCTCTCAGGGTAGGGGCACAAGAGACCCAGTACTTC	CASSLALRVGAQETQYF	-	-	TRBJ2-5	TRBV7-2
TGTGCCACCAGCAGTCGCAGGGGGGATCAGCCCCAGCATTTT	CATSSRRGDQPQHF	-	TRBD1	TRBJ1-5	TRBV15
TGTGCCAGCAGCTTGACAGGGGGCACGAACACTGAAGCTTTCTTT	CASSLTGGTNTEAFF	-	TRBD1	TRBJ1-1	TRBV7-9
TGTGCCTGGAGTGAACTAGCTTGGTACAATGAGCAGTTCTTC	CAWSELAWYNEQFF	-	-	TRBJ2-1	TRBV30
TGTGCCAGCAGCTGGACAGGGTTTAGGGACACCGGGGAGCTGTTTTTT	CASSWTGFRDTGELFF	-	TRBD1	TRBJ2-2	TRBV2
TGTGCCAGCAGCGGCACAGGGGAAGTGGCCGGGGAGCTGTTTTTT	CASSGTGEVAGELFF	-	TRBD1	TRBJ2-2	TRBV9
TGTGCCGGGTCAGGGACTGAAGCTTTCTTT	CAGSGTEAFF	-	-	TRBJ1-1	TRBV2
TGTGCCAGCAGTGAAAGGGGAGGCCCCTACGAGCAGTACTTC	CASSERGGPYEQYF	-	-	TRBJ2-7	TRBV6-1
TGTGCCAGCAGTGAGGACAGACTCAGTCAGCCCCAGCATTTT	CASSEDRLSQPQHF	-	-	TRBJ1-5	TRBV6-1
TGTGCCAGCAGCTTGGTTTACGGGGGTGCCAAAAACATTCAGTACTTC	CASSLVYGGAKNIQYF	-	-	TRBJ2-4	TRBV5-6
TGTGCCAGTAGCGATCCCTTAGCGGGAGCCCACGAGCAGTACTTC	CASSDPLAGAHEQYF	-	TRBD2	TRBJ2-7	TRBV19
TGTGCCAGCAGTGAAAGGCCGGACTCGCTAATCGAGCAGTTCTTC	CASSERPDSLIEQFF	-	-	TRBJ2-1	TRBV6-1
TGTGCCAGCAGTTTATTTAGCGGGGGCACAGATACGCAGTATTTT	CASSLFSGGTDTQYF	-	TRBD2	TRBJ2-3	TRBV28
TGTGCCTGGAGAGAGACTAGCGGATACGAGCAGTACTTC	CAWRETSGYEQYF	-	TRBD2	TRBJ2-7	TRBV30
TGTGCCAGCTTGACAGGCCAGTCGGTAAACACCGGGGAGCTGTTTTTT	CASLTGQSVNTGELFF	-	-	TRBJ2-2	TRBV2
TGTGCCAGTAGTAATCCCTCGGGGGGATATAGCAATCAGCCCCAGCATTTT	CASSNPSGGYSNQPQHF	-	-	TRBJ1-5	TRBV19
TGTGCCAGCGACTTCGGGACAAAAAACACCGGGGAGCTGTTTTTT	CASDFGTKNTGELFF	once	-	TRBJ2-2	TRBV19
TGTGCCTGGAGTCGAGGACAGTACAATGAGCAGTTCTTC	CAWSRGQYNEQFF	-	-	TRBJ2-1	TRBV30
TGTGCCAGCAGCTGGGGACTATCAAGTGGGACCCAGTACTTC	CASSWGLSSGTQYF	-	TRBD2	TRBJ2-5	TRBV7-3
TGTGCCAGCAGCGTAAGCGGGACCCAAGAGACCCAGTACTTC	CASSVSGTQETQYF	-	TRBD2	TRBJ2-5	TRBV9
TGCGCCAGCAGTATGGACAGGGACGGCTACACCTTC	CASSMDRDGYTF	-	TRBD1	TRBJ1-2	TRBV5-1
TGCGCCAGCAGCCAAGAGACTAGCGGGATCAAAGATACGCAGTATTTT	CASSQETSGIKDTQYF	-	TRBD2	TRBJ2-3	TRBV4-3
TGTGCCAGCAACATTGGGACAGGTCCGAACACCGGGGAGCTGTTTTTT	CASNIGTGPNTGELFF	few	TRBD1	TRBJ2-2	TRBV7-3
TGTGCCAGCAGTCCCTATTATGGGGACAGGGCCTCTAGCACAGATACGCAGTATTTT	CASSPYYGDRASSTDTQYF	-	TRBD1	TRBJ2-3	TRBV6-4
TGTGCCAGCAGTCCACCCCCGGGACAACCTAGCGGCTACACCTTC	CASSPPPGQPSGYTF	-	-	TRBJ1-2	TRBV28
TGTGCCAGCAGTCCAGGACTAGCGGGGGTCAATGAGCAGTTCTTC	CASSPGLAGVNEQFF	-	TRBD2	TRBJ2-1	TRBV6-5